The next 15 T cell receptor beta chains were all read from a single sample in a study of T cell responses to AZD1222 COVID-19 vaccine. Sequenced by immunoSEQ multiplex PCR; TCRdb stores in-frame clones only, minus some. This sample has approximately 150,000 clones; around 90% occur once, and the top ten carry about 1.5%. This specimen consisted of peripheral blood, obtained 28 days after the second AZD1222 dose. These receptors were obtained from an adult who received the AZD1222 COVID-19 vaccine.

V is TRBV12-3 or TRBV12-4 and J is TRBJ1-2, with D possibly matching TRBD1 (5 bases). The CDR3 sequence is 13 residues long. Trimming took 7 bases from V and 4 from J, leaving 13 bases between them. This chain's CDR3 is CASTRTKGYGYTF. The DNA of the CDR3 is TGTGCCAGCACTAGGACAAAGGGCTATGGCTACACCTTC.

The chain joins TRBV19 to TRBJ2-7; tentative D call: TRBD1 (6 bases). CDR1 and CDR2 from the germline V gene are LNHDA and SQIVND (reference sequence). The V gene lost 6 bases and the J gene lost 2 bases, with 17 bases spanning the gap. The CDR3 extends over 15 amino acids. The CDR3 here is CASRQTAGAAYEQYF. In nucleotides, the CDR3 is TGTGCCAGTAGACAAACTGCAGGGGCAGCCTACGAGCAGTACTTC.

The chain couples TRBV4-3 to TRBJ2-5; perhaps TRBD2 as D (6 bases). This CDR3 contains 14 residues. CDR1 and CDR2 (germline): LGHNA, YSLEER. Trimming removed 4 bases from V and 7 bases from J, with 16 bases in between. CDR3 loop: CASSPSLDYGTQYF. CDR3 bases: TGCGCCAGCAGCCCCTCCTTGGACTACGGGACCCAGTACTTC.

The chain joins TRBV9 to TRBJ1-1, with a weak D call TRBD1 (6 bases). Per the germline V gene, CDR1 is SGDLS and CDR2 is YYNGEE. The CDR3 extends over 16 amino acids. V lost 0 bases to trimming and J lost 0 bases, with 12 bases between them. Here the CDR3 reads CASSVVPQGVNTEAFF. DNA of the CDR3: TGTGCCAGCAGCGTAGTCCCACAGGGTGTGAACACTGAAGCTTTCTTT. Looking up the rest from reference TRBV9 and TRBJ1-1 gives the full variable domain: DSGVTQTPKHLITATGQRVTLRCSPRSGDLSVYWYQQSLDQGLQFLIQYYNGEERAKGNILERFSAQQFPDLHSELNLSSLELGDSALYFCASSVVPQGVNTEAFFGQGTRLTVV.

The rearrangement joins TRBV5-6 to TRBJ2-7; 8 bases agree with TRBD1. Germline CDR1 and CDR2: SGHDT and YYEEEE. V lost 5 bases to trimming and J lost 7 bases; unmatched junction nucleotides: 8. The CDR3 has 13 residues. CDR3 region: CASSKDRGWEQYV. CDR3 DNA: TGTGCCAGCAGTAAAGACAGGGGATGGGAGCAGTACGTC.

The rearrangement links TRBV6-5 to TRBJ1-1; 9 nucleotides agree with TRBD1. V lost 4 bases to trimming and J lost 5 bases; unmatched junction nucleotides: 5. There are 14 residues in the CDR3. Looked up from germline, CDR1 is MNHEY and CDR2 is SVGAGI. CDR3 region: CASSSLQGATEAFF. CDR3 nucleotide sequence: TGTGCCAGCAGTTCCCTACAGGGGGCTACTGAAGCTTTCTTT.

The table lists this clone with a count of one. In DNA form, the CDR3 reads TGTGCCAGCAGTCTGTCTACGGTGAACACTGAAGCTTTCTTT. Protein product: CASSLSTVNTEAFF. The V and J genes are TRBV11-2 and TRBJ1-1; D unresolved. The CDR3 extends over 14 amino acids. Germline CDR1 is SGHAT and CDR2 is FQNNGV. V lost 6 bases, J lost 0 bases, and 11 bases lay in between. The variable domain in full, completed from reference TRBV11-2 and TRBJ1-1, reads EAGVAQSPRYKIIEKRQSVAFWCNPISGHATLYWYQQILGQGPKLLIQFQNNGVVDDSQLPKDRFSAERLKGVDSTLKIQPAKLEDSAVYLCASSLSTVNTEAFFGQGTRLTVV.

This rearrangement joins TRBV4-1 to TRBJ1-1, with 10 bases identical to TRBD1. The V gene's germline CDR1 is MGHRA and CDR2 YSYEKL. CDR3 length: 14 residues. The V and J ends lost 4 bases and 3 bases, in that order; junction bases with no gene match: 2. The CDR3 nucleotides read TGCGCCAGCAGCCCGACAGGGGGCGACACTGAAGCTTTCTTT. Protein: CASSPTGGDTEAFF.

The chain has TRBV19 and TRBJ2-7, with 10 positions matching TRBD1. With 3 bases clipped from V and 2 bases from J, the junction kept 1 base outside the gene matches. There are 14 residues in the CDR3. The germline gives CDR1 LNHDA, CDR2 SQIVND (reference sequence). The CDR3 coding sequence is TGTGCCAGTAGTATTGGGACAGGGGCCTACGAGCAGTACTTC. Translated: CASSIGTGAYEQYF.

This chain joins TRBV6-5 and TRBJ2-7, with TRBD1 matching 12 bases. The CDR3 covers 16 residues. The junction had 5 bases not matched to a gene; V was cut back by 2 bases and J by 3 bases. Germline loops: CDR1 MNHEY, CDR2 SVGAGI. CDR3 in DNA: TGTGCCAGCAGTTACCCGGGACAGGGGGCTGGCTACGAGCAGTACGTC. Protein: CASSYPGQGAGYEQYV.

The chain carries TRBV2 and TRBJ2-3; maybe TRBD1 (5 bases). This CDR3 is 15 amino acids long. Germline CDR1 is SNHLY and CDR2 is FYNNEI. The V and J ends lost 7 bases and 1 base respectively, with 15 bases between them. This CDR3 is CASTRDSAGTDTQYF. The CDR3 DNA is TGTGCCAGCACCCGAGACAGTGCCGGCACAGATACGCAGTATTTT.

The chain employs TRBV29-1 and TRBJ1-1; the D gene is possibly TRBD1 (5 bases). The CDR3 sequence is 14 residues long. Germline CDR1 reads SQVTM; CDR2 reads ANQGSEA. Trimming took 6 bases from V and 4 from J, leaving 18 bases between them. The CDR3 bases are TGCAGCGTGACCCCCAGGGTTTCGGGCACTGAAGCTTTCTTT. Encoded protein: CSVTPRVSGTEAFF.

The chain is built from TRBV10-2 and TRBJ1-4, with a tentative D call TRBD1 (6 bases). CDR3 length: 14 amino acids. Germline V gene sequence: CDR1 WSHSY, CDR2 SAAADI. Trimming left V 6 bases short and J 3 bases short, with 11 bases between. The CDR3 region is CASSRTDPNEKLFF. CDR3 DNA sequence: TGCGCCAGCAGCAGGACAGACCCTAATGAAAAACTGTTTTTT.

The chain has TRBV19 and TRBJ2-7; D may match TRBD1 or TRBD2 (5 bases each). Germline V CDR1 and CDR2: LNHDA, SQIVND (reference sequence). The CDR3 totals 11 residues. V dropped 8 bases and J dropped 7 bases, with 12 bases sitting between them. CDR3 nucleotide sequence: TGTGCCAGTGGGGACCTGTGGGAGCAGTACTTC. It is translated as CASGDLWEQYF. Full variable domain (missing parts from reference TRBV19 and TRBJ2-7): DGGITQSPKYLFRKEGQNVTLSCEQNLNHDAMYWYRQDPGQGLRLIYYSQIVNDFQKGDIAEGYSVSREKKESFPLTVTSAQKNPTAFYLCASGDLWEQYFGPGTRLTVT.

V usage is TRBV7-2 and J usage is TRBJ2-1; 8 bases align to TRBD2. This CDR3 is built from 15 residues. The V gene's germline CDR1 is SGHTA and CDR2 FQGNSA. V shed 2 bases, J shed 7 bases, and the junction held 7 bases outside the gene matches. CDR3: CASSLFTSGLNEQFF. The DNA for the CDR3 is TGTGCCAGCAGCTTATTCACTAGCGGACTTAATGAGCAGTTCTTC.